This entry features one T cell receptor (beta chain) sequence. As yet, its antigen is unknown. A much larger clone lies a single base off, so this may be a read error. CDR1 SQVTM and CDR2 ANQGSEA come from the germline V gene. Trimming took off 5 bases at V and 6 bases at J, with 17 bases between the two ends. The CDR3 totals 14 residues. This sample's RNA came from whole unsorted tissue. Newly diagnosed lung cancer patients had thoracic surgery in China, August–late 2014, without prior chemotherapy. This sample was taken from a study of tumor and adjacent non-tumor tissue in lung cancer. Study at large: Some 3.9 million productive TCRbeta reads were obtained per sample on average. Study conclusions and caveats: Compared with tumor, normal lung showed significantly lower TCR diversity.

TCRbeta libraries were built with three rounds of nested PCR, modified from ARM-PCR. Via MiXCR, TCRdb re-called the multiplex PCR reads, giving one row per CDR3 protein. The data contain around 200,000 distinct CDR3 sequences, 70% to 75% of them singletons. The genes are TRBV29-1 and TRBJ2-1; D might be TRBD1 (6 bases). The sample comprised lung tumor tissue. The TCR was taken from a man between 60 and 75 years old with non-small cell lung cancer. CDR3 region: CSVNPTRDTNEQFF. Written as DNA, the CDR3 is TGCAGCGTTAACCCTACCCGGGACACCAATGAGCAGTTCTTC.